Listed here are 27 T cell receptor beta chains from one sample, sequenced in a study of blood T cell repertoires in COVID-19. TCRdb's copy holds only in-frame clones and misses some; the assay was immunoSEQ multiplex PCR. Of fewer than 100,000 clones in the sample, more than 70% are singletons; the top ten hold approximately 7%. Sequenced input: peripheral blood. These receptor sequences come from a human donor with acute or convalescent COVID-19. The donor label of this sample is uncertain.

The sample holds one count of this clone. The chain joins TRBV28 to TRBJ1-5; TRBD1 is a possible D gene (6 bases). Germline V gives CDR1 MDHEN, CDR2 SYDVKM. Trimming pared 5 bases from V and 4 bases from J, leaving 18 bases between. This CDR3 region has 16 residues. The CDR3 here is CASSEKQGRQNQPQHF. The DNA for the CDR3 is TGTGCCAGCAGTGAAAAACAGGGCCGCCAAAATCAGCCCCAGCATTTT.

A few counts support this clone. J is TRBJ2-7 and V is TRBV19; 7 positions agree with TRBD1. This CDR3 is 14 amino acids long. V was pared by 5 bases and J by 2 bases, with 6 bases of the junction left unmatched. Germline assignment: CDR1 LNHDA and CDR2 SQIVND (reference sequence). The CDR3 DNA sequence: TGTGCCAGTAGTTACAGGGGTAGAGCCTACGAGCAGTACTTC. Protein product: CASSYRGRAYEQYF.

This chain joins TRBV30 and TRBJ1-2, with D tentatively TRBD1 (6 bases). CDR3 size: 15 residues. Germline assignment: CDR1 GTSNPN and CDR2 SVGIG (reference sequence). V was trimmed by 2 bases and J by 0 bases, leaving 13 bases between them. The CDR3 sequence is CAWSNPGAANYGYTF. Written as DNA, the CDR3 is TGTGCCTGGAGTAACCCAGGGGCAGCTAACTATGGCTACACCTTC.

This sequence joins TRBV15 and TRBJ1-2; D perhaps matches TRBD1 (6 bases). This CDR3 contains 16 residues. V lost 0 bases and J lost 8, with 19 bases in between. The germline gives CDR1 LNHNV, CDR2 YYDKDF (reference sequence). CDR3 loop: CATSRDIVGAQGGYTF. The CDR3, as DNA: TGTGCCACCAGCAGAGATATAGTTGGCGCCCAGGGGGGCTACACCTTC.

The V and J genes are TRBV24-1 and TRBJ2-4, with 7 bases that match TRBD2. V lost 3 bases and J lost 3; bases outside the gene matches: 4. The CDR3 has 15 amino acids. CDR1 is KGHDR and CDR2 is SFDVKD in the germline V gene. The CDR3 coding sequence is TGTGCCACCAGTGATGAAAGGGAGGGCAAAAACATTCAGTACTTC. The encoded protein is CATSDEREGKNIQYF.

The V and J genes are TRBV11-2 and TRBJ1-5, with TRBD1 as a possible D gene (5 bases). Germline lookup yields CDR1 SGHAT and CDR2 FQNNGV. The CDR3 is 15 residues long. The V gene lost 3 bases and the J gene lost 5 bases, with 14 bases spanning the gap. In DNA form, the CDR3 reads TGTGCCAGCAGCTTCGCCCAGGGCCTTGATCAGCCCCAGCATTTT. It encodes CASSFAQGLDQPQHF.

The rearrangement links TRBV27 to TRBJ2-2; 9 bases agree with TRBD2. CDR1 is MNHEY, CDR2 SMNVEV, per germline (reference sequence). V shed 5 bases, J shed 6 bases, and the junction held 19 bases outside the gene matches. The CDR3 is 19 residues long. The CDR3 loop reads CASSKDVQTGTSRAGELFF. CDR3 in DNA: TGTGCCAGCAGTAAGGACGTACAGACGGGGACTAGCAGAGCCGGGGAGCTGTTTTTT.

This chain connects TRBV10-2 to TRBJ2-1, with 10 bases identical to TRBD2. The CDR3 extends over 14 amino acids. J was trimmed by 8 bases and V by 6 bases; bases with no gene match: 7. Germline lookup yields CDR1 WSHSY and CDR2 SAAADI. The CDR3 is CASRAGLASDEQFF. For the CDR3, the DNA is TGCGCCAGCAGGGCGGGACTAGCGTCCGATGAGCAGTTCTTC.

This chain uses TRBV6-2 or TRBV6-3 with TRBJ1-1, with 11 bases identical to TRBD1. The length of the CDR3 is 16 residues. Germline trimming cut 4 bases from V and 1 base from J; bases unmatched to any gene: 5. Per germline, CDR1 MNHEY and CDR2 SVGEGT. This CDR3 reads CASSFRDRGENTEAFF. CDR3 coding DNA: TGTGCCAGCAGTTTCAGGGACAGGGGGGAGAACACTGAAGCTTTCTTT.

This CDR3 reads CASRWSDEGYQPQHF. DNA for the CDR3: TGTGCCAGCAGGTGGTCGGATGAGGGATATCAGCCCCAGCATTTT. V usage is TRBV2 and J usage is TRBJ1-5, with unresolved D. The CDR3 loop spans 15 amino acids. The germline V and J ends were trimmed by 6 bases and 5 bases, with 17 bases remaining between them. The germline V gene encodes CDR1 SNHLY and CDR2 FYNNEI. The full variable domain, its missing parts supplied by reference TRBV2 and TRBJ1-5, is EPEVTQTPSHQVTQMGQEVILRCVPISNHLYFYWYRQILGQKVEFLVSFYNNEISEKSEIFDDQFSVERPDGSNFTLKIRSTKLEDSAMYFCASRWSDEGYQPQHFGDGTRLSIL.

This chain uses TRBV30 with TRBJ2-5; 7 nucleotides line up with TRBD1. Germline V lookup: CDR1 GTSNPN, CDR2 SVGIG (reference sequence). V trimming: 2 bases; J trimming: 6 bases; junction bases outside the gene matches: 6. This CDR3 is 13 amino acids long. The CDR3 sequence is CAWSLDRTKTQYF. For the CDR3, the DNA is TGTGCCTGGAGTCTGGACAGGACAAAGACCCAGTACTTC.

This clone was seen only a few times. The CDR3 is CASSSRGHGNSPLHF. For the CDR3, the DNA is TGTGCCAGCAGCAGCCGGGGACACGGTAATTCACCCCTCCACTTT. V gene TRBV5-6 combines with J gene TRBJ1-6; possibly TRBD1 for D (6 bases). V lost 4 bases, J lost 6 bases, and 14 bases lay in between. The CDR3 length is 15 residues. The V gene's germline CDR1 is SGHDT and CDR2 YYEEEE. Filled out from reference TRBV5-6 and TRBJ1-6, the complete variable domain reads DAGVTQSPTHLIKTRGQQVTLRCSPKSGHDTVSWYQQALGQGPQFIFQYYEEEERQRGNFPDRFSGHQFPNYSSELNVNALLLGDSALYLCASSSRGHGNSPLHFGNGTRLTVT.

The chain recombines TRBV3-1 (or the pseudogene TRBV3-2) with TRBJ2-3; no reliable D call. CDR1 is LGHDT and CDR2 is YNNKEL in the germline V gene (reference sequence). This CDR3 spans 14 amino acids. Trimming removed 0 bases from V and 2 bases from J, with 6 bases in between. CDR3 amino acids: CASSQDSFTDTQYF. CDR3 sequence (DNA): TGTGCCAGCAGCCAAGATTCCTTCACAGATACGCAGTATTTT.

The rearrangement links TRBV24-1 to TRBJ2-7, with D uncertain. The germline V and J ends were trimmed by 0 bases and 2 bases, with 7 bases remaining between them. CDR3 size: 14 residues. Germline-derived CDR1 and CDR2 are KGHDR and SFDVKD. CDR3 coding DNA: TGTGCCACCAGTGATTTGGGTCTACCCTACGAGCAGTACTTC. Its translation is CATSDLGLPYEQYF.

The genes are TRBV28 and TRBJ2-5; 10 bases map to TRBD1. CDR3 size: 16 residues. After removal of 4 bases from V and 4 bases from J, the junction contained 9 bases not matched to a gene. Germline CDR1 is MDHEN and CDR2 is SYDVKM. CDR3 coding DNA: TGTGCCAGCAGTTCCTTCCGGGACAGGGGCGGAGAGACCCAGTACTTC. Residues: CASSSFRDRGGETQYF.

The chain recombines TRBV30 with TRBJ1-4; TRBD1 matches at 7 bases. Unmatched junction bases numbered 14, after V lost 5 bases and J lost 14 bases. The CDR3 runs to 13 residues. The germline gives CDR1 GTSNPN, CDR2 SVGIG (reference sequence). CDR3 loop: CAWGTFRDSKLFF. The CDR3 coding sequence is TGTGCCTGGGGAACCTTCCGGGACAGCAAGCTGTTTTTT.

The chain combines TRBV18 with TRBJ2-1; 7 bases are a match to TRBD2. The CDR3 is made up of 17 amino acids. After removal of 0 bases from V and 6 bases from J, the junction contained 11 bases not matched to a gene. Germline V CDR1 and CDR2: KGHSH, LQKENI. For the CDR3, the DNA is TGTGCCAGCTCACCACCGAACCAGGGCGGGGGTGGCAATGAGCAGTTCTTC. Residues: CASSPPNQGGGGNEQFF. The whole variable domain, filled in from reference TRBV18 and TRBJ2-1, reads NAGVMQNPRHLVRRRGQEARLRCSPMKGHSHVYWYRQLPEEGLKFMVYLQKENIIDESGMPKERFSAEFPKEGPSILRIQQVVRGDSAAYFCASSPPNQGGGGNEQFFGPGTRLTVL.

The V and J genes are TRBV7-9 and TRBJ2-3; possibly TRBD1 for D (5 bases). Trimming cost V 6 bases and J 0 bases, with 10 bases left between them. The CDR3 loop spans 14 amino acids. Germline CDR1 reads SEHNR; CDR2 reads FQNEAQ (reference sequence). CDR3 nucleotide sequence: TGTGCCAGCAGGTCCGACAGTAGCACAGATACGCAGTATTTT. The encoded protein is CASRSDSSTDTQYF.

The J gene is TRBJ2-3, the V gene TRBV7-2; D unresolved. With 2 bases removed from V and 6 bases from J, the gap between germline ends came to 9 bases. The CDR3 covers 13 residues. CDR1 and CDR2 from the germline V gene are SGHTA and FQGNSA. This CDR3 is CASSLTVPDTQYF. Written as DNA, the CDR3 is TGTGCCAGCAGCTTAACTGTCCCTGATACGCAGTATTTT.

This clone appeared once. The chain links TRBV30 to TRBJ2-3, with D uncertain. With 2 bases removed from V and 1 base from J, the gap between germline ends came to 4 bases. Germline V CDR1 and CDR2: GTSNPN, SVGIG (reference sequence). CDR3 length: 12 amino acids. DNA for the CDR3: TGTGCCTGGAGTCCCGGCACAGATACGCAGTATTTT. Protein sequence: CAWSPGTDTQYF.

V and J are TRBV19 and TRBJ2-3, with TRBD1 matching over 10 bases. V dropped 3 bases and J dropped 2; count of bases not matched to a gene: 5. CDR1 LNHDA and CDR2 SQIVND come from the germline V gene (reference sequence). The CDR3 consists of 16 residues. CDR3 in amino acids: CASSIRGQGTTDTQYF. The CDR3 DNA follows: TGTGCCAGTAGTATCCGGGGACAGGGGACCACAGATACGCAGTATTTT.

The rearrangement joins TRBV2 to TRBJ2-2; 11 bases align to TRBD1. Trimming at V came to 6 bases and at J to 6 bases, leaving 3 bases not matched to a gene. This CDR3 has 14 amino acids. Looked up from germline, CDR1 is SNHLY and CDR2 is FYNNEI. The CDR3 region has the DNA TGTGCCAGCAGAAGGGACAGGGGGTCCGGGGAGCTGTTTTTT. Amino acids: CASRRDRGSGELFF. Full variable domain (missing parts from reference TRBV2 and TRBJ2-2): EPEVTQTPSHQVTQMGQEVILRCVPISNHLYFYWYRQILGQKVEFLVSFYNNEISEKSEIFDDQFSVERPDGSNFTLKIRSTKLEDSAMYFCASRRDRGSGELFFGEGSRLTVL.

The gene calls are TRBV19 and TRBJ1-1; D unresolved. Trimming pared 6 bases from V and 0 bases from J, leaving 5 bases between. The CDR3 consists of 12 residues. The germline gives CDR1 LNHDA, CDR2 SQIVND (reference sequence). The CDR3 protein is CASRHLNTEAFF. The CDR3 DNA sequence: TGTGCCAGTAGACACCTGAACACTGAAGCTTTCTTT.

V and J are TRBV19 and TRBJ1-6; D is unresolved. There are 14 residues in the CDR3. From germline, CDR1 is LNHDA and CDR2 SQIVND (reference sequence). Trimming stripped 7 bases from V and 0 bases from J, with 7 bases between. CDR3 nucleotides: TGTGCCAGTAATCGAGGCTCCTATAATTCACCCCTCCACTTT. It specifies CASNRGSYNSPLHF.

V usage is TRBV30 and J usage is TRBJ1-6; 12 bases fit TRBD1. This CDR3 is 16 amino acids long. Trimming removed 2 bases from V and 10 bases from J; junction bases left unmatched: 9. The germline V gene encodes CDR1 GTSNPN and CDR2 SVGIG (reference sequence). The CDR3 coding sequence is TGTGCCTGGAGTACCACGCCGGGACAGGGGGCGTCACCCCTCCACTTT. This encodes CAWSTTPGQGASPLHF.

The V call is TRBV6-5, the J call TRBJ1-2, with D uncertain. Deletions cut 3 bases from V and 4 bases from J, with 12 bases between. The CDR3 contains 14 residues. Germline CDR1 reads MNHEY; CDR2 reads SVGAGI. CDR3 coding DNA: TGTGCCAGCAGTTATCGGGGTAGGGTCTATGGCTACACCTTC. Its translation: CASSYRGRVYGYTF.

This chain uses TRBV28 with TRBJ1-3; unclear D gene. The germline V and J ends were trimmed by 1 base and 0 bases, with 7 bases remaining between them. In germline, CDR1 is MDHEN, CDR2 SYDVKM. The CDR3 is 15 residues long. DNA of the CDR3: TGTGCCAGCAGTTTATACAGATCCTCTGGAAACACCATATATTTT. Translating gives CASSLYRSSGNTIYF.